The T cell receptor (beta chain) described here comes from a study of CXCR4 blockade with PD-1 therapy in pancreatic cancer. With regard to this clone: The target antigen is unknown.

General study points: Frequent tumor clones were encoded by many distinct rearrangements, suggesting shared antigens. Tumors were clonally expanded, mean around 0.14 versus 0.05 in healthy blood.

The protocol was immunoSEQ multiplex PCR, while the TCRdb copy is restricted to in-frame clones and leaves out a portion. Here the sample spans 3,800 or so clones, approximately 50% being singletons. Per the germline V gene, CDR1 is MNHGY and CDR2 is SAAAGT. Trimming stripped 5 bases from V and 5 bases from J, with 12 bases between. The CDR3 totals 13 residues. The TCR sequence derives from a human donor with pancreatic ductal adenocarcinoma. The V gene is TRBV6-8, the J gene TRBJ1-1; possibly TRBD1 for D (5 bases). The sequenced material came from tumor tissue. CDR3 DNA: TGTGCCAGCAGTGTAAGGGAGGGGACTGAAGCTTTCTTT. This translates into CASSVREGTEAFF.